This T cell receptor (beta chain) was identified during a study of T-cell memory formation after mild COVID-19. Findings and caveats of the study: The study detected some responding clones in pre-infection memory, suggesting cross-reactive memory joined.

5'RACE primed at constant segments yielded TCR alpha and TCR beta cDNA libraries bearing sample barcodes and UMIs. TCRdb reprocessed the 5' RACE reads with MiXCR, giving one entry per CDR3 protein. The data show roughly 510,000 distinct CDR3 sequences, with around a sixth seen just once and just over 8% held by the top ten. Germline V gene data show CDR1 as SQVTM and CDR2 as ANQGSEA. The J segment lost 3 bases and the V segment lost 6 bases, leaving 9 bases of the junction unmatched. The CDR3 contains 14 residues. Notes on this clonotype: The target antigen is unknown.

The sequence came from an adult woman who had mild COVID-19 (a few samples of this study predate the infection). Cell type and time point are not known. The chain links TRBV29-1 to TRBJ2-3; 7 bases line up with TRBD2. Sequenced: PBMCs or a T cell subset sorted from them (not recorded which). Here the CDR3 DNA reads TGCAGCGTAAAAGGACTAGTTACAACAGATACGCAGTATTTT. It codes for CSVKGLVTTDTQYF.